This T cell receptor (beta chain) derives from a study of OX40 agonist ivuxolimab in advanced cancers. Turning to the study itself: Six ivuxolimab dose levels, 0.01 to 10 mg/kg, were given intravenously every 2 weeks. Under the entry rules, prior anti-PD-1, anti-PD-L1 or anti-CTLA-4 therapy was allowed, and 35% to 40% had some.

Of note for this clone: Its antigen is not known.

Points from the study as a whole: The antigens recognized by the expanded peripheral T cells, that is their antigen specificity, were not determined.

Profiling relied on immunoSEQ multiplex PCR, and the TCRdb table lists in-frame clones only, not all of them. This repertoire shows roughly 23,000 clones, nearly 90% found once; its top ten account for 34%. Baseline was the first blood sampling point, followed by cycle 4 day 1 and cycle 7 day 1. The CDR3 is 11 residues long. V was shortened by 3 bases and J by 4 bases, with 4 bases between the two germline ends. CDR1 is SGDLS, CDR2 YYNGEE, per germline. This TCR was recovered from an adult with an advanced solid tumor such as melanoma, head and neck, liver or kidney cancer. The sample was CD4+ or CD8+ T cells sorted from blood, taken in a trial of the OX40 agonist ivuxolimab. The V gene is TRBV9, the J gene TRBJ2-5; the D is unclear. The CDR3 DNA reads as TGTGCCAGCAGCGCCGGAGAGACCCAGTACTTC. Its protein product is CASSAGETQYF.